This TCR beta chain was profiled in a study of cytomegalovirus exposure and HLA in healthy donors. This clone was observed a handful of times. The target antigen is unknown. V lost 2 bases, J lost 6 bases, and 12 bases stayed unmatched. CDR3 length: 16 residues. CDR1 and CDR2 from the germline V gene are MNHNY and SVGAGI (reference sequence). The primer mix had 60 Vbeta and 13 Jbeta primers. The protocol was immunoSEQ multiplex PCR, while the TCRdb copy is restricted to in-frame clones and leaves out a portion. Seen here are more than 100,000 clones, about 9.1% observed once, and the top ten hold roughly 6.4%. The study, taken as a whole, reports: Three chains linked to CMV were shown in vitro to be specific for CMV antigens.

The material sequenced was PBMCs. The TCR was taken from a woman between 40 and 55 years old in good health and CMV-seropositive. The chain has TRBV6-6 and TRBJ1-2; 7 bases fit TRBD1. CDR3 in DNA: TGTGCCAGCAGTTACCCAGGACAGGAGGGCCCTGATGGCTACACCTTC. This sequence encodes CASSYPGQEGPDGYTF.